One and the same sample provided the 14 T cell receptor beta chains below, sequenced in a study of PD-L1 blockade in urothelial cancer. Using immunoSEQ multiplex PCR, the repertoire was profiled, and TCRdb retains in-frame clones only, with some absent. The sample carries some 100,000 clones, roughly nine tenths recorded once. This sample comprised PBMCs, obtained around atezolizumab (anti-PD-L1) treatment. These receptors were collected from a woman older than 75 with urothelial cancer.

This sequence joins TRBV5-1 and TRBJ1-1, with D perhaps TRBD1 (6 bases). The CDR3 totals 17 residues. Trimming shortened V by 3 bases and J by 0 bases, and 18 bases separated the two germline ends. Germline loops: CDR1 SGHRS, CDR2 YFSETQ. CDR3 residues: CASSSTGTPRVNTEAFF. CDR3 sequence (DNA): TGCGCCAGCAGCTCAACAGGGACCCCACGGGTGAACACTGAAGCTTTCTTT.

In its sample, this clone was seen once. V is TRBV27 and J is TRBJ2-1; no clear D gene. Trimming took off 5 bases at V and 7 bases at J, with 6 bases between the two ends. The germline CDR1 and CDR2 sequences are MNHEY and SMNVEV (reference sequence). The CDR3 length is 11 residues. The CDR3 spells CASSKLNEQFF. The CDR3 coding sequence is TGTGCCAGCAGTAAACTTAATGAGCAGTTCTTC.

The rearrangement uses TRBV19 and TRBJ2-1, with 8 bases fitting TRBD2. Germline loops: CDR1 LNHDA, CDR2 SQIVND (reference sequence). V lost 7 bases, J lost 4 bases, and 9 bases stayed unmatched. The CDR3 contains 15 residues. CDR3 residues: CASTFSGIPYNEQFF. Written as DNA, the CDR3 is TGTGCCAGTACCTTTAGCGGGATCCCTTACAATGAGCAGTTCTTC.

The chain recombines TRBV15 with TRBJ2-7; TRBD2 matches 13 bases. The V and J ends lost 5 bases and 6 bases, in that order; junction bases with no gene match: 7. CDR1 is LNHNV and CDR2 is YYDKDF in the germline V gene (reference sequence). This CDR3 contains 15 residues. CDR3 protein: CATSPRTSGSGEQYF. CDR3 nucleotides: TGTGCCACCAGCCCCCGGACTAGCGGGAGCGGCGAGCAGTACTTC. The variable domain in full, with the rest retrieved from reference TRBV15 and TRBJ2-7, is DAMVIQNPRYQVTQFGKPVTLSCSQTLNHNVMYWYQQKSSQAPKLLFHYYDKDFNNEADTPDNFQSRRPNTSFCFLDIRSPGLGDTAMYLCATSPRTSGSGEQYFGPGTRLTVT.

The rearrangement uses TRBV25-1 and TRBJ2-1; D is uncertain. The CDR3 length is 12 residues. The germline gives CDR1 MGHDK, CDR2 SYGVNS. Trimming cost V 7 bases and J 1 base, with 5 bases left between them. CDR3: CASIGSYNEQFF. Written as DNA, the CDR3 is TGTGCCAGCATCGGGTCCTACAATGAGCAGTTCTTC.

This chain uses TRBV29-1 with TRBJ1-2; 11 nucleotides agree with TRBD1. This CDR3 is built from 14 residues. V gave up 2 bases and J gave up 4 bases; unmatched junction bases: 3. Looked up from germline, CDR1 is SQVTM and CDR2 is ANQGSEA. CDR3 in amino acids: CSVERDRGTYGYTF. CDR3 coding DNA: TGCAGCGTTGAAAGGGACAGGGGGACCTATGGCTACACCTTC.

J is TRBJ1-2 and V is TRBV2, with no clear D. The CDR3 has 13 amino acids. Trimming took off 3 bases at V and 3 bases at J, with 8 bases between the two ends. Germline CDR1 is SNHLY and CDR2 is FYNNEI. The CDR3 here is CASSDPRDYGYTF. The DNA for the CDR3 is TGTGCCAGCAGTGATCCACGAGACTATGGCTACACCTTC.

This rearrangement joins TRBV23-1 to TRBJ2-3, with a tentative D call TRBD1 (6 bases). TRBV23-1 is an open reading frame whose function is uncertain. Trimming pared 6 bases from V and 0 bases from J, leaving 10 bases between. This CDR3 is 14 amino acids long. CDR3 nucleotide sequence: TGCGCCAGCAGCCCGGGACAAAGCACAGATACGCAGTATTTT. It yields the protein CASSPGQSTDTQYF.

This clone is deemed medium-sized. This chain's CDR3 is CASSGDRPRGEQYF. CDR3 coding DNA: TGTGCCAGCAGTGGGGACAGGCCCAGGGGCGAGCAGTACTTC. This rearrangement joins TRBV2 to TRBJ2-7; TRBD1 matches 8 bases. The V segment lost 4 bases and the J segment 6 bases; nucleotides outside the gene matches: 8. The germline V gene has CDR1 SNHLY and CDR2 FYNNEI. This CDR3 has 14 amino acids. The full variable domain, with the rest looked up from reference TRBV2 and TRBJ2-7, is EPEVTQTPSHQVTQMGQEVILRCVPISNHLYFYWYRQILGQKVEFLVSFYNNEISEKSEIFDDQFSVERPDGSNFTLKIRSTKLEDSAMYFCASSGDRPRGEQYFGPGTRLTVT.

The CDR3 coding sequence is TGCGCCAGCAGCCAATCAACAGGGGGCCGTAACTATGGCTACACCTTC. It translates to CASSQSTGGRNYGYTF. The chain carries TRBV4-1 and TRBJ1-2; TRBD1 matches 9 bases. The V segment lost 2 bases and the J segment 1 base; nucleotides outside the gene matches: 5. Germline CDR1 MGHRA, CDR2 YSYEKL. The CDR3 has 16 amino acids.

The chain carries TRBV15 and TRBJ2-2; 7 bases map to TRBD1. CDR1 is LNHNV, CDR2 YYDKDF, per germline (reference sequence). V trimming: 5 bases; J trimming: 5 bases; junction bases outside the gene matches: 5. The CDR3 sequence is 14 residues long. The CDR3: CATSEGAWTGELFF. In DNA, the CDR3 is TGTGCCACCAGCGAGGGGGCGTGGACCGGGGAGCTGTTTTTT.

This clone is a singleton in its sample. The chain employs TRBV28 and TRBJ1-1, with 8 bases matching TRBD1. With 2 bases clipped from V and 7 bases from J, the junction kept 15 bases outside the gene matches. This CDR3 spans 17 amino acids. From germline, CDR1 is MDHEN and CDR2 SYDVKM. The CDR3 DNA sequence: TGTGCCAGCAGTTTAAGGTCCAGGGGGCTAGTAAAGGATGAAGCTTTCTTT. Translation gives CASSLRSRGLVKDEAFF. The full variable domain, completed using reference TRBV28 and TRBJ1-1, is DVKVTQSSRYLVKRTGEKVFLECVQDMDHENMFWYRQDPGLGLRLIYFSYDVKMKEKGDIPEGYSVSREKKERFSLILESASTNQTSMYLCASSLRSRGLVKDEAFFGQGTRLTVV.

The genes are TRBV10-3 and TRBJ1-1; maybe TRBD1 (5 bases). The CDR3 totals 12 residues. Germline V gene lookup returns CDR1 ENHRY and CDR2 SYGVKD. The V end was cut by 6 bases, the J end by 1 base, with 6 bases between. CDR3 protein: CAISDRNTEAFF. The DNA of the CDR3 is TGTGCCATCAGCGACAGGAACACTGAAGCTTTCTTT.

V is TRBV28 and J is TRBJ2-7; 10 bases map to TRBD2. The CDR3 is 15 amino acids. Trimming cost V 5 bases and J 2 bases; bases outside gene matches: 6. CDR1 is MDHEN and CDR2 is SYDVKM in the germline V gene. The CDR3 sequence: CASSQIAGGPYEQYF. The CDR3 bases are TGTGCCAGCAGTCAAATAGCGGGAGGCCCCTACGAGCAGTACTTC.